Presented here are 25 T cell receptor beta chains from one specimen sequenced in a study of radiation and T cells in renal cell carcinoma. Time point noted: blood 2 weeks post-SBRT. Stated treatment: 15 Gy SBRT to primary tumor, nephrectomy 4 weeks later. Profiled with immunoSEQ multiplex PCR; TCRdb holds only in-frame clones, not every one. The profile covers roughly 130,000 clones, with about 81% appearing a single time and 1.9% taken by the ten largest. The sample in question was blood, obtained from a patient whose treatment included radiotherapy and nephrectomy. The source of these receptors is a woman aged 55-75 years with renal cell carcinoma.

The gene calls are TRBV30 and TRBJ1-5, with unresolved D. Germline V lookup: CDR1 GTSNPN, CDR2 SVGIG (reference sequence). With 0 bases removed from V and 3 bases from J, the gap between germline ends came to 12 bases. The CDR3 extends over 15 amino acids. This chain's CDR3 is CAWSVWRKLNQPQHF. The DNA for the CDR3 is TGTGCCTGGAGTGTATGGCGGAAACTCAATCAGCCCCAGCATTTT.

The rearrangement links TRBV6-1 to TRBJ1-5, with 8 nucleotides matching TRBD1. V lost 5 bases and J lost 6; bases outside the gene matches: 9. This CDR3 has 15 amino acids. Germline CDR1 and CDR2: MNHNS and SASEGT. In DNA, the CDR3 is TGTGCCAGCAGTCCCGACAGGGGTAGGAGTCAGCCCCAGCATTTT. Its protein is CASSPDRGRSQPQHF.

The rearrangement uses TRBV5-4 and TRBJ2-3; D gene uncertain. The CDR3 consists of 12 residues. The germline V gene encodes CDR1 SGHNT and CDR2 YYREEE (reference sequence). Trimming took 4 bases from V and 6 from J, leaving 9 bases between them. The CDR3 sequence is CASSLRSDTQYF. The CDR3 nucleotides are TGTGCCAGCAGCCTACGGTCGGATACGCAGTATTTT.

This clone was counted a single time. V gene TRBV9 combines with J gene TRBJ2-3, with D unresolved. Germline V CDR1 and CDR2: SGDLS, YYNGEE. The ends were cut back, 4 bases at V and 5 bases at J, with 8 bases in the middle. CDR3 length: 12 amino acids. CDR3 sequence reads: CASSFRGDTQYF. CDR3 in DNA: TGTGCCAGCAGCTTTCGAGGAGATACGCAGTATTTT.

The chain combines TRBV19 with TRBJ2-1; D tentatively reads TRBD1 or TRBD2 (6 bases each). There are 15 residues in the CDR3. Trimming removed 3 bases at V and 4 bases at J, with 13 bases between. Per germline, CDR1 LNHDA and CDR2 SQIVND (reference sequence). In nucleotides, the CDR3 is TGTGCCAGTAGTATGGGTCGGGGGCTATACAATGAGCAGTTCTTC. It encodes CASSMGRGLYNEQFF.

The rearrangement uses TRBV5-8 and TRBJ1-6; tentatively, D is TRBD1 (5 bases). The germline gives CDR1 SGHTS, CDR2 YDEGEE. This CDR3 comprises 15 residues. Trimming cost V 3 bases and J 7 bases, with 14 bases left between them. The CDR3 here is CASSWGPDRNSPLHF. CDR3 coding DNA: TGTGCCAGCAGCTGGGGACCAGATAGAAATTCACCCCTCCACTTT.

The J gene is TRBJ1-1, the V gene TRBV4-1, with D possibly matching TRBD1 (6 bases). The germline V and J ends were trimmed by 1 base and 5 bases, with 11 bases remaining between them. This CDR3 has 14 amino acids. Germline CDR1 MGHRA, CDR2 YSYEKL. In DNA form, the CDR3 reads TGCGCCAGCAGCCAAGTGGGGGCGGGAACTGAAGCTTTCTTT. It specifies CASSQVGAGTEAFF.

For the CDR3, the DNA is TGCGCCAGCAGCTCGCGGGGGGCCGTAGAGACCCAGTACTTC. Its translation: CASSSRGAVETQYF. The chain couples TRBV5-1 to TRBJ2-5, with 8 bases fitting TRBD2. This CDR3 comprises 14 residues. Germline assignment: CDR1 SGHRS and CDR2 YFSETQ. The V segment lost 3 bases and the J segment 4 bases; nucleotides outside the gene matches: 5.

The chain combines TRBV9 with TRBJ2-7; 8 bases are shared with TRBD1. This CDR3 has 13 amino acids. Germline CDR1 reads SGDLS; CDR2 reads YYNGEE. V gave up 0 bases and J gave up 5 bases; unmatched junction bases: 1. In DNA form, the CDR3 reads TGTGCCAGCAGCGTAGTGACAGGGGACGAGCAGTACTTC. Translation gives CASSVVTGDEQYF.

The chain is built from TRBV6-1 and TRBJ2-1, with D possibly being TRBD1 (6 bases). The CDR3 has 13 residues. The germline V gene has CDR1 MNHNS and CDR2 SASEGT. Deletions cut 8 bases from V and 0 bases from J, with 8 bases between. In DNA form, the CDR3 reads TGTGCCAGCGGGACACTCTCCTACAATGAGCAGTTCTTC. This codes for CASGTLSYNEQFF.

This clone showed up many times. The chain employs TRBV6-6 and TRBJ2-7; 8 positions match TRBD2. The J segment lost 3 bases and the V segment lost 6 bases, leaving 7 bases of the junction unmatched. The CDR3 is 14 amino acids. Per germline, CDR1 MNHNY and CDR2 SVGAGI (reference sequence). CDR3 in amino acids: CASRGLSGIYEQYF. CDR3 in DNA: TGTGCCAGCAGGGGGCTTAGCGGGATCTACGAGCAGTACTTC.

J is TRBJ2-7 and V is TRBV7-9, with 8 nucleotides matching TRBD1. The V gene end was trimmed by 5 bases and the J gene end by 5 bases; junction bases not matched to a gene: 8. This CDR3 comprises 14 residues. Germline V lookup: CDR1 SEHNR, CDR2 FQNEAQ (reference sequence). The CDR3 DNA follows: TGTGCCAGCAGCCCCTGGACAGGGAGGCACGAGCAGTACTTC. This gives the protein CASSPWTGRHEQYF.

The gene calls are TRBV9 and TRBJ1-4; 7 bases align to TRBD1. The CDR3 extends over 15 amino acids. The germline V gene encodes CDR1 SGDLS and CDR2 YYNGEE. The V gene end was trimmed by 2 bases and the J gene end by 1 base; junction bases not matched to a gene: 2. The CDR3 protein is CASSVSGGTNEKLFF. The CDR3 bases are TGTGCCAGCAGCGTTTCAGGGGGAACTAATGAAAAACTGTTTTTT.

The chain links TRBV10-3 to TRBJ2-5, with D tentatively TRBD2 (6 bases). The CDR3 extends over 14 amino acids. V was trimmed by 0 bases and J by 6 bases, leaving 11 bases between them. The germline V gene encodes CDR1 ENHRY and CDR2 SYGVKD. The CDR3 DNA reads TGTGCCATCAGTGAGTCGGGGGGACGCCAGACCCAGTACTTC. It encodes CAISESGGRQTQYF.

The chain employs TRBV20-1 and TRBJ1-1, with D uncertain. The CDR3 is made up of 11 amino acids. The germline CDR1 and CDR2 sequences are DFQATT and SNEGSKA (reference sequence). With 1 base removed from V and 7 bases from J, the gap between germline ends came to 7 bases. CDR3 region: CSARGRLEAFF. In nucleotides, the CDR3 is TGCAGTGCTAGAGGCAGGCTTGAAGCTTTCTTT.

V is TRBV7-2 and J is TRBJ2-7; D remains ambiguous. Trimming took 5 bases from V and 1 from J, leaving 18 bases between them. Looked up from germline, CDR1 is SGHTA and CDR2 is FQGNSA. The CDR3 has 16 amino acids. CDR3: CASSPGPSSISYEQYF. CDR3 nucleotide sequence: TGTGCCAGCAGCCCCGGACCATCCAGTATTTCCTACGAGCAGTACTTC.

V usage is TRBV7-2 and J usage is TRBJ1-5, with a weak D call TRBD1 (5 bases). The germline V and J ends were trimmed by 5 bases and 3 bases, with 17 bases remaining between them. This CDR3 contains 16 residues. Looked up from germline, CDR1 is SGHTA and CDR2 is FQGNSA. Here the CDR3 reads CASSATQETYNQPQHF. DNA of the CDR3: TGTGCCAGCAGCGCCACACAGGAAACGTACAATCAGCCCCAGCATTTT.

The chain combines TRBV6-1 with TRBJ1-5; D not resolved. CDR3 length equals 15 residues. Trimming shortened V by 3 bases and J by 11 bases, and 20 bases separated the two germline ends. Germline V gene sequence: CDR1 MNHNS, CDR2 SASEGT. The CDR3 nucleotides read TGTGCCAGCAGTGAGGTGGACTTAAGCGGCCAGGCCCAGCATTTT. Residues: CASSEVDLSGQAQHF.

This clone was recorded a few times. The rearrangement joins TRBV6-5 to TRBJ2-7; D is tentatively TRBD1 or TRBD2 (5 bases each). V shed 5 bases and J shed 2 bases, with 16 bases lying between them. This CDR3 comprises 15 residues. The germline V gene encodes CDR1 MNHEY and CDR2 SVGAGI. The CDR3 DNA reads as TGTGCCAGCAGTGGACCGGGACCGCAGACCTACGAGCAGTACTTC. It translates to CASSGPGPQTYEQYF.

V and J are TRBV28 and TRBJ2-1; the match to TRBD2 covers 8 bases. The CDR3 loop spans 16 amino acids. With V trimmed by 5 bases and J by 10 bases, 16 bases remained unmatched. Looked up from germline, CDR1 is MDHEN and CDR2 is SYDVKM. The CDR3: CASSLSSGLASREQFF. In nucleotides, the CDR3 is TGTGCCAGCAGTCTCTCCTCCGGACTAGCTTCTAGAGAGCAGTTCTTC.

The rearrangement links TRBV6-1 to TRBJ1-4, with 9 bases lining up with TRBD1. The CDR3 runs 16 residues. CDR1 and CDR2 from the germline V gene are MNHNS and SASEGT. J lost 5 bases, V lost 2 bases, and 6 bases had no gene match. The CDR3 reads CASSEFLDRGNEKLFF. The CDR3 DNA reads TGTGCCAGCAGTGAATTTCTGGACAGGGGCAATGAAAAACTGTTTTTT.

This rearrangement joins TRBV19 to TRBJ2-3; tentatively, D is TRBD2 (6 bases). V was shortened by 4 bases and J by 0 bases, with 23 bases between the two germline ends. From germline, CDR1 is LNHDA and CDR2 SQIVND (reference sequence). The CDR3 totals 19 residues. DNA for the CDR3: TGTGCCAGTAGTAAGGACCCGGGAGCTCTAATCCTAAGCACAGATACGCAGTATTTT. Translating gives CASSKDPGALILSTDTQYF.

For the CDR3, the DNA is TGTGCCACCAGCAGGGGTACGCAAGAGACCCAGTACTTC. This codes for CATSRGTQETQYF. The chain joins TRBV15 to TRBJ2-5, with D unresolved. This CDR3 has 13 amino acids. Germline values: CDR1 LNHNV, CDR2 YYDKDF (reference sequence). V was shortened by 3 bases and J by 2 bases, with 7 bases between the two germline ends.

The CDR3 sequence: CASSQVGNEQFF. The CDR3 DNA reads TGTGCCAGCAGCCAAGTTGGGAATGAGCAGTTCTTC. The chain couples TRBV7-9 to TRBJ2-1; D is undetermined. V lost 5 bases and J lost 7, with 9 bases in between. The CDR3 runs 12 residues. The germline CDR1 and CDR2 sequences are SEHNR and FQNEAQ (reference sequence).

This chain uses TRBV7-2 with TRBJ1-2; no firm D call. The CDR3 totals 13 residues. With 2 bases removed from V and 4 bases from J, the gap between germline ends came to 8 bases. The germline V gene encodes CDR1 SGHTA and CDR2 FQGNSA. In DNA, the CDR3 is TGTGCCAGCAGCTTATCGATTCCCTATGGCTACACCTTC. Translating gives CASSLSIPYGYTF.